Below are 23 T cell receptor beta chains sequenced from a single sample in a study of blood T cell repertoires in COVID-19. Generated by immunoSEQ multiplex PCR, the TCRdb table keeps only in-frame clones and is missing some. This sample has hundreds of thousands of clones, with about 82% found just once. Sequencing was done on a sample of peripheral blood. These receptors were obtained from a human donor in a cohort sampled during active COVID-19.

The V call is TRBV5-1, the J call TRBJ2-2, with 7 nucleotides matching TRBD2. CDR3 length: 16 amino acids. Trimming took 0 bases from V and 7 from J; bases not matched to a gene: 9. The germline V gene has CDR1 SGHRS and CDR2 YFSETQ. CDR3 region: CASSLESAGESGELFF. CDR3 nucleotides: TGCGCCAGCAGCTTGGAATCGGCGGGGGAAAGCGGGGAGCTGTTTTTT.

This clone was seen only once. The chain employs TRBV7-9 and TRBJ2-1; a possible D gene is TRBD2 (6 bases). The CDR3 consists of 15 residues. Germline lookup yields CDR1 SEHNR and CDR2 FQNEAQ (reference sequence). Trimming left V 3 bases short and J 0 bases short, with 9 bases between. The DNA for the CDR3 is TGTGCCAGCAGCTTGCCCGGGAGCTCCTACAATGAGCAGTTCTTC. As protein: CASSLPGSSYNEQFF.

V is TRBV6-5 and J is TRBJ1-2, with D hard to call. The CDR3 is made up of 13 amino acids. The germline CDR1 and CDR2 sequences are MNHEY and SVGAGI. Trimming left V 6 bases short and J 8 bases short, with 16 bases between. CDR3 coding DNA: TGTGCCAGCAGCAGGAACGGCGCGATCGGCTACACCTTC. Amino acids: CASSRNGAIGYTF.

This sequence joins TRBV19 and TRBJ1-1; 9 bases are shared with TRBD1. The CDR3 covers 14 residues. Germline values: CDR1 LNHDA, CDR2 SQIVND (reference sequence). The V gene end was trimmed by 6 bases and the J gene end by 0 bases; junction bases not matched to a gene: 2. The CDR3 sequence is CASSGTGMNTEAFF. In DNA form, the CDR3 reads TGTGCCAGTAGCGGGACAGGGATGAACACTGAAGCTTTCTTT.

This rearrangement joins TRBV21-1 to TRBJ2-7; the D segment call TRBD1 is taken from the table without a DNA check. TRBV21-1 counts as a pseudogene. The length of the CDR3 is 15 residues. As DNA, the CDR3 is TGTGCCAGCAGCAGAACCGGGACAATCCCCTACGAGCAGTACTTC. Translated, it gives CASSRTGTIPYEQYF.

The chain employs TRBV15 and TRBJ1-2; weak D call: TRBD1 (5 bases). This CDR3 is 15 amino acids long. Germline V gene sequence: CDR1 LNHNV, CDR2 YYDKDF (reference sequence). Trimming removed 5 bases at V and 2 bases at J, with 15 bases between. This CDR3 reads CATSWGGQENYGYTF. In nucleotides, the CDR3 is TGTGCCACCAGCTGGGGGGGTCAGGAAAACTATGGCTACACCTTC.

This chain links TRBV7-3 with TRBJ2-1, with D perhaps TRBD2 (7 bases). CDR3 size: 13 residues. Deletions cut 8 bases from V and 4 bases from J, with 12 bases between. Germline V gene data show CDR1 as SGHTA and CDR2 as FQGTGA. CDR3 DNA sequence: TGTGCCAGCTCTCGGGGGGCTTACAATGAGCAGTTCTTC. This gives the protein CASSRGAYNEQFF.

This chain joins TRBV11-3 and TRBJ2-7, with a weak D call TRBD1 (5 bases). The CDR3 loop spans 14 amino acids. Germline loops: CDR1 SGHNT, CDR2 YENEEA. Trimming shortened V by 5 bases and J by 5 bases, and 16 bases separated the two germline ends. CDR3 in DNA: TGTGCCAGCAGCCCCGACAGCATCAGGGACGAGCAGTACTTC. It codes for CASSPDSIRDEQYF.

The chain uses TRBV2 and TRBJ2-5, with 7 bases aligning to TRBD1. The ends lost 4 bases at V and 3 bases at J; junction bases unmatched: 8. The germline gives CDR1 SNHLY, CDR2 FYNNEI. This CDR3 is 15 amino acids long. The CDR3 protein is CASSVPVGQKETQYF. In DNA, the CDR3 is TGTGCCAGCAGTGTCCCGGTGGGACAGAAAGAGACCCAGTACTTC.

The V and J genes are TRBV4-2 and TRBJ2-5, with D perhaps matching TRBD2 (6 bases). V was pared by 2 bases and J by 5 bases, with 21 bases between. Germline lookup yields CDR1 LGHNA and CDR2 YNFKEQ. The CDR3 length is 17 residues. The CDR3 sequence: CASSQPRARGRWETQYF. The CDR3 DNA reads TGTGCCAGCAGCCAACCTCGGGCGCGGGGAAGGTGGGAGACCCAGTACTTC.

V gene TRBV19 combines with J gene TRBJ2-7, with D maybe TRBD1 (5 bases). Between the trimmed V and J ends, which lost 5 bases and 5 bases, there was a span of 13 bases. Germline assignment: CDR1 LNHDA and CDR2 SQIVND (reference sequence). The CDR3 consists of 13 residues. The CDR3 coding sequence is TGTGCCAGTAGTCCCCGTTTAGGGGACGAGCAGTACTTC. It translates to CASSPRLGDEQYF.

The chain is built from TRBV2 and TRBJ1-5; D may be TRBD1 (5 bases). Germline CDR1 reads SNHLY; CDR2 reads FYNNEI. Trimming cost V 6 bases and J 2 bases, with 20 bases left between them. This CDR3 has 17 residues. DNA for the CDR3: TGTGCCAGCAGCAAGGAGGTATGGGGGGGAGGCAATCAGCCCCAGCATTTT. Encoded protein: CASSKEVWGGGNQPQHF.

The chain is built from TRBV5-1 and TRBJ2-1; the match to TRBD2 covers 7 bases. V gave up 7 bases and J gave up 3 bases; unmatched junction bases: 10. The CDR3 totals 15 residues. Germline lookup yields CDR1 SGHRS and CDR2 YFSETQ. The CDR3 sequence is CASGIAGMDYNEQFF. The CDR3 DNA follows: TGCGCCAGCGGGATAGCGGGCATGGACTACAATGAGCAGTTCTTC.

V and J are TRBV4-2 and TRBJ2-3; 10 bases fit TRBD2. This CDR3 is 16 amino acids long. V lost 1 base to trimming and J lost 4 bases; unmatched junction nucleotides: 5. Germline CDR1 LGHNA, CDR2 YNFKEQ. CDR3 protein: CASSQGRAGGADTQYF. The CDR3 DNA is TGTGCCAGCAGCCAAGGCCGAGCGGGGGGGGCAGATACGCAGTATTTT.

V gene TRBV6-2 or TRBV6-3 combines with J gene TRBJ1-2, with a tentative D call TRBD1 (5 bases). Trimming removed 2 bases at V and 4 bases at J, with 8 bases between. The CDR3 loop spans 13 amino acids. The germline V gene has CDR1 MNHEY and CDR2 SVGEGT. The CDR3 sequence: CASSYVQGYGYTF. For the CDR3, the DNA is TGTGCCAGCAGTTACGTTCAGGGCTATGGCTACACCTTC.

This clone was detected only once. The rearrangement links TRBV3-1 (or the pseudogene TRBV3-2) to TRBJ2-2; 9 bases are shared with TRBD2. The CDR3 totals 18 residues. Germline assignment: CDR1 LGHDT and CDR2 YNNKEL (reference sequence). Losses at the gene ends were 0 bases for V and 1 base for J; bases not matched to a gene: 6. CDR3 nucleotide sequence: TGTGCCAGCAGCCAAGAAATCAGCGGGGGGATGAACACCGGGGAGCTGTTTTTT. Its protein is CASSQEISGGMNTGELFF.

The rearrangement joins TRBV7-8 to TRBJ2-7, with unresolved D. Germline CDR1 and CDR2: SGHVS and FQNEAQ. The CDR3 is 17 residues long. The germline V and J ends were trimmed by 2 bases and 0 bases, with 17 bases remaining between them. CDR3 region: CASSLKVGGRVSYEQYF. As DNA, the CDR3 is TGTGCCAGCAGCTTAAAGGTTGGTGGGCGCGTCTCCTACGAGCAGTACTTC.

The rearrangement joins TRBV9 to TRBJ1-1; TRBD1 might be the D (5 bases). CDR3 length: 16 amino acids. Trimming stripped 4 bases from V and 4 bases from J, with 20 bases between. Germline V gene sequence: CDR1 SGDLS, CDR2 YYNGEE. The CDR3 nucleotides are TGTGCCAGCAGCTCCCAACCTCAGGGCCCCCTCACTGAAGCTTTCTTT. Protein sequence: CASSSQPQGPLTEAFF. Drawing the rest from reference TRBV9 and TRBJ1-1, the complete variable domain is DSGVTQTPKHLITATGQRVTLRCSPRSGDLSVYWYQQSLDQGLQFLIQYYNGEERAKGNILERFSAQQFPDLHSELNLSSLELGDSALYFCASSSQPQGPLTEAFFGQGTRLTVV.

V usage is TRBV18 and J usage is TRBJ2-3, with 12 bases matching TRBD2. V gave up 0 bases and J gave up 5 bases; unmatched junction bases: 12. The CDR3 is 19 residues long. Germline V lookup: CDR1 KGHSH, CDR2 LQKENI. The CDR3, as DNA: TGTGCCAGCTCACCACCTAATGGACTAGCGGGATCGGAAGTAGATACGCAGTATTTT. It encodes CASSPPNGLAGSEVDTQYF.

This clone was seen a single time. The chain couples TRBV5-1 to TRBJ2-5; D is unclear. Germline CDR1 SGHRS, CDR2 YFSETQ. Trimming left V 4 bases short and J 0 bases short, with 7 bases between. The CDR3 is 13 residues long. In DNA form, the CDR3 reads TGCGCCAGCAGCGGAGTGTACCAAGAGACCCAGTACTTC. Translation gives CASSGVYQETQYF.

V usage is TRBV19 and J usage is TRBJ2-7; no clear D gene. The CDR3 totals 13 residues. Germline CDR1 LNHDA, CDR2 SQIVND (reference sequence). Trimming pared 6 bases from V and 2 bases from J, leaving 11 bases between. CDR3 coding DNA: TGTGCCAGTAGCCTGTACACAGCCTACGAGCAGTACTTC. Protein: CASSLYTAYEQYF. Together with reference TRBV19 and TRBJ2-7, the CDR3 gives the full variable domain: DGGITQSPKYLFRKEGQNVTLSCEQNLNHDAMYWYRQDPGQGLRLIYYSQIVNDFQKGDIAEGYSVSREKKESFPLTVTSAQKNPTAFYLCASSLYTAYEQYFGPGTRLTVT.

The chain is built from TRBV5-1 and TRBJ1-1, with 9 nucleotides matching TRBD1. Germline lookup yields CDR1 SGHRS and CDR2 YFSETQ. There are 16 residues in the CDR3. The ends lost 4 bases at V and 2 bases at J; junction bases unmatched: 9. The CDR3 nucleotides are TGCGCCAGCAGCGGCGGGACAGGGAGAGGAAACACTGAAGCTTTCTTT. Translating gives CASSGGTGRGNTEAFF.

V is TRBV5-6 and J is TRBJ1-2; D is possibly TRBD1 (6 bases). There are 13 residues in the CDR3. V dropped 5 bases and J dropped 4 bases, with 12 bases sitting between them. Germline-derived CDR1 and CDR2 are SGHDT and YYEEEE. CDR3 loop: CASRQQGAYGYTF. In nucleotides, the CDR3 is TGTGCCAGCAGGCAACAGGGTGCCTATGGCTACACCTTC.